Listed here is a single T cell receptor (beta chain). Patients selected for sequencing had displayed CD8+CD57+ cell expansion by flow cytometry. V gave up 7 bases and J gave up 4 bases, with 16 bases separating them. The CDR3 has 14 residues. In germline, CDR1 is ENHRY, CDR2 SYGVKD. The sample belongs to a study of CD8+CD57+ T cells in acquired aplastic anemia. The template used for profiling TCR beta VDJ and CDR3 was genomic DNA. TCRdb processed the reads anew with MiXCR; each CDR3 protein has one entry. The top ten hold 16% of the sample, which has nearly 60,000 distinct CDR3 sequences, just over 55% seen once.

Sequencing was carried out using sorted CD4+, CD8+, or CD8+CD57+ T cells (not recorded which) from PBMCs. The chain is built from TRBV10-3 and TRBJ1-1, with a tentative D call TRBD1 (6 bases). This TCR was sampled from a human donor with aplastic anemia. The CDR3, as DNA: TGTGCCATCAACCTGGGGGCTAGTGGCACTGAAGCTTTCTTT. Translated: CAINLGASGTEAFF.